Below are 21 T cell receptor beta chains sequenced from a single sample in a study of T cells in Graves' hyperthyroidism and ophthalmopathy. It was RNA transcripts that yielded the amplified TCR beta CDR3 regions. Carried out on the TCR CDR3, a first-round RT-PCR used the HTBI primer set. TCRdb called the multiplex PCR reads again in MiXCR, with one record for every CDR3 protein. The sample consists of roughly 500,000 distinct CDR3 sequences, 40% to 50% of them appearing once. Sequencing was performed on peripheral blood or thyroid tissue (not recorded which). The receptors were gathered from an adult woman with Graves' disease, either hyperthyroidism or ophthalmopathy (not recorded which).

This clonotype was found many times. J is TRBJ2-5 and V is TRBV7-3; the match to TRBD1 covers 8 bases. This CDR3 is built from 15 residues. V shed 5 bases, J shed 3 bases, and the junction held 8 bases outside the gene matches. The germline CDR1 and CDR2 sequences are SGHTA and FQGTGA. CDR3 in amino acids: CASSLRTGHEETQYF. CDR3 DNA: TGTGCCAGCAGCCTAAGGACAGGGCATGAAGAGACCCAGTACTTC.

This clonotype showed up just a few times. The chain carries TRBV2 and TRBJ1-6; D unclear. The CDR3 is 14 residues long. Trimming left V 5 bases short and J 6 bases short, with 11 bases between. Germline CDR1 reads SNHLY; CDR2 reads FYNNEI. The CDR3 DNA follows: TGTGCCAGCAGTTCCGGATCCGGTAATTCACCCCTCCACTTT. This gives the protein CASSSGSGNSPLHF.

This clonotype was seen ten or more times. CDR3 loop: CASSLGDNYEQYF. DNA of the CDR3: TGCGCCAGCAGCTTGGGGGACAACTACGAGCAGTACTTC. The chain links TRBV5-1 to TRBJ2-7, with D perhaps matching TRBD1 (6 bases). V was cut by 0 bases and J by 3 bases, with 7 bases left in between. The CDR3 totals 13 residues. CDR1 and CDR2 from the germline V gene are SGHRS and YFSETQ.

This clonotype has just a few counts. The chain recombines TRBV9 with TRBJ2-7, with TRBD1 matching 10 bases. The V gene's germline CDR1 is SGDLS and CDR2 YYNGEE. With V trimmed by 9 bases and J by 0 bases, 12 bases remained unmatched. The CDR3 sequence is 16 residues long. This chain's CDR3 is CATSDPGTGDSYEQYF. Here the CDR3 DNA reads TGTGCCACCAGTGACCCCGGGACAGGGGACTCCTACGAGCAGTACTTC. Using reference TRBV9 and TRBJ2-7 for the parts outside the CDR3, the full variable domain is DSGVTQTPKHLITATGQRVTLRCSPRSGDLSVYWYQQSLDQGLQFLIQYYNGEERAKGNILERFSAQQFPDLHSELNLSSLELGDSALYFCATSDPGTGDSYEQYFGPGTRLTVT.

Ten or more counts support this clonotype. The CDR3 nucleotides read TGCAGCGCCGGAGGGGCTGGGGCCAACGTCCTGACTTTC. The encoded protein is CSAGGAGANVLTF. J is TRBJ2-6 and V is TRBV29-1, with a possible D match to TRBD2 (6 bases). V lost 7 bases, J lost 2 bases, and 9 bases lay in between. From germline, CDR1 is SQVTM and CDR2 ANQGSEA. The CDR3 is 13 amino acids.

The rearrangement joins TRBV25-1 to TRBJ2-2; unclear D gene. This CDR3 is built from 14 residues. The germline gives CDR1 MGHDK, CDR2 SYGVNS. The V and J ends lost 4 bases and 7 bases respectively, with 13 bases between them. The CDR3 nucleotides read TGTGCCAGCAGTGGGGTGGCTAGAGGCGGGGAGCTGTTTTTT. Residues: CASSGVARGGELFF.

The V call is TRBV2, the J call TRBJ1-5; D uncertain. Germline V gene lookup returns CDR1 SNHLY and CDR2 FYNNEI. Trimming left V 2 bases short and J 4 bases short, with 9 bases between. The CDR3 runs to 14 residues. The CDR3 nucleotides are TGTGCCAGCAGTGAATGGGCACTAAATCAGCCCCAGCATTTT. Translating it yields CASSEWALNQPQHF.

This CDR3 reads CSVLGGAGANVLTF. CDR3 in DNA: TGCAGCGTCCTTGGAGGGGCTGGGGCCAACGTCCTGACTTTC. J is TRBJ2-6 and V is TRBV29-1; a possible D gene is TRBD2 (6 bases). The germline CDR1 and CDR2 sequences are SQVTM and ANQGSEA. This CDR3 has 14 residues. V gave up 6 bases and J gave up 2 bases, with 11 bases separating them.

This clonotype was picked up one time. An end of the junction differs from the germline gene, which may be a read error. The chain has TRBV5-1 and TRBJ1-1; possibly TRBD1 for D (5 bases). Per the germline V gene, CDR1 is SGHRS and CDR2 is YFSETQ. CDR3 size: 15 residues. This chain's CDR3 is CASSLAAGGDTETFF. Here the CDR3 DNA reads TGCGCCAGCAGCTTGGCCGCGGGGGGTGACACTGAAACTTTCTTT.

Many counts were recorded for this clonotype. V usage is TRBV7-3 and J usage is TRBJ2-5; unclear D gene. CDR1 is SGHTA and CDR2 is FQGTGA in the germline V gene. The CDR3 totals 13 residues. Trimming pared 1 base from V and 1 base from J, leaving 4 bases between. The CDR3 is CASSLMFQETQYF. In DNA, the CDR3 is TGTGCCAGCAGCTTAATGTTCCAAGAGACCCAGTACTTC.

Concerning this clonotype: A read error is possible here, since a much larger clone lies one base away. V and J are TRBV29-1 and TRBJ1-2, with D uncertain. CDR3 length equals 8 residues. Trimming took off 1 base at V and 9 bases at J, with 0 bases between the two ends. Looked up from germline, CDR1 is SQVTM and CDR2 is ANQGSEA. The CDR3 sequence: CSVEGYTF. The CDR3 nucleotides are TGCAGCGTTGAAGGCTACACCTTC.

This clonotype was seen more than once but under ten times. The rearrangement joins TRBV13 to TRBJ1-2, with TRBD1 matching 8 bases. The CDR3 has 15 amino acids. Per the germline V gene, CDR1 is PRHDT and CDR2 is FYEKMQ (reference sequence). V trimming: 5 bases; J trimming: 0 bases; junction bases outside the gene matches: 5. The CDR3 protein is CASSPWTGTNYGYTF. The CDR3 DNA reads TGTGCCAGCAGCCCGTGGACAGGGACTAACTATGGCTACACCTTC.

There are many counts of this clonotype. The chain employs TRBV5-5 and TRBJ1-1; D may be TRBD1 (5 bases). Germline CDR1 SGHKS, CDR2 YYEKEE (reference sequence). The V gene lost 0 bases and the J gene lost 1 base, with 10 bases spanning the gap. This CDR3 comprises 15 residues. The CDR3, as DNA: TGTGCCAGCAGCTTGGCCGGCAGGGAGAACACTGAAGCTTTCTTT. As protein: CASSLAGRENTEAFF.

This clonotype has ten or more counts. The chain uses TRBV20-1 and TRBJ1-2; TRBD1 matches 9 bases. V dropped 3 bases and J dropped 3; count of bases not matched to a gene: 11. Germline V lookup: CDR1 DFQATT, CDR2 SNEGSKA (reference sequence). The CDR3 spans 16 residues. The CDR3 bases are TGCAGTGCTAGCGATTTACAGGGGGCGCGAGACTATGGCTACACCTTC. Translation: CSASDLQGARDYGYTF.

This clonotype was detected ten times or more. Because the CDR3's place on the DNA is in doubt, the DNA is left out and the CDR3 is given as listed by TCRdb. This chain uses TRBV7-2 with TRBJ1-6; TRBD1, the D gene given by the table, was not confirmed from the DNA. The CDR3 length is 14 residues, termini included. The V gene's germline CDR1 is SGHTA and CDR2 FQGNSA. CDR3 in amino acids: CASSLVGQGATPHF.

This clonotype appeared many times. The chain joins TRBV4-1 to TRBJ2-5; no definite D call. The CDR3 length is 12 residues. The V and J ends lost 3 bases and 5 bases respectively, with 7 bases between them. The germline CDR1 and CDR2 sequences are MGHRA and YSYEKL. Written as DNA, the CDR3 is TGCGCCAGCAGCCATTCGGGTGAGACCCAGTACTTC. Its translation is CASSHSGETQYF.

The chain uses TRBV9 and TRBJ2-3; D not certain. The CDR3 is 16 amino acids. Looked up from germline, CDR1 is SGDLS and CDR2 is YYNGEE. Trimming took 0 bases from V and 2 from J, leaving 13 bases between them. The CDR3 nucleotides read TGTGCCAGCAGCGTAGCGGCTACCCAGCTCACAGATACGCAGTATTTT. Its translation: CASSVAATQLTDTQYF.

The chain couples TRBV27 to TRBJ1-5; 8 bases agree with TRBD1. The CDR3 has 16 residues. The ends lost 5 bases at V and 7 bases at J; junction bases unmatched: 13. In germline, CDR1 is MNHEY, CDR2 SMNVEV (reference sequence). The CDR3 DNA sequence: TGTGCCAGCAGTCACACAGGGGGGGAGATGGCACAGCCCCAGCATTTT. It yields the protein CASSHTGGEMAQPQHF.

Concerning this clonotype: A single base separates this from a much larger clone, so it may be a read error. This rearrangement joins TRBV7-9 to TRBJ1-1; weak D call: TRBD1 (5 bases). Germline values: CDR1 SEHNR, CDR2 FQNEAQ (reference sequence). The CDR3 length is 16 residues. In nucleotides, the CDR3 is TGTGCCGGCAGCTTGAGGTCGGGCAGGGTTCACACTGAAGCTTTCTTT. Translating gives CAGSLRSGRVHTEAFF.

This clonotype was seen repeatedly, ten times or more. This chain connects TRBV25-1 to TRBJ1-3; 11 bases match TRBD1. Germline CDR1 MGHDK, CDR2 SYGVNS. This CDR3 contains 13 residues. V gave up 6 bases and J gave up 8 bases; unmatched junction bases: 3. The DNA of the CDR3 is TGTGCCAGCAGGGGACAGGGGGTATACACCATATATTTT. Translated, it gives CASRGQGVYTIYF.

V is TRBV19 and J is TRBJ2-3; no reliable D call. CDR3 length: 15 amino acids. Trimming removed 3 bases at V and 1 base at J, with 11 bases between. Germline V CDR1 and CDR2: LNHDA, SQIVND (reference sequence). The CDR3 region is CASSIWGFRTDTQYF. CDR3 nucleotides: TGTGCCAGTAGTATTTGGGGATTTCGCACAGATACGCAGTATTTT. The full variable domain, rest sourced from reference TRBV19 and TRBJ2-3, is DGGITQSPKYLFRKEGQNVTLSCEQNLNHDAMYWYRQDPGQGLRLIYYSQIVNDFQKGDIAEGYSVSREKKESFPLTVTSAQKNPTAFYLCASSIWGFRTDTQYFGPGTRLTVL.